Listed below are T cell receptor beta chains from one sample, sequenced in a study of cytomegalovirus exposure and HLA in healthy donors. TCRdb's copy holds only in-frame clones and misses some; the assay was immunoSEQ multiplex PCR. The sample yields about 190,000 clones, 75% to 85% seen once. Sequenced sample: PBMCs. The origin of the receptors is a woman aged 25-40 years in good health and CMV-seropositive. CDR3s include the opening cysteine and the closing phenylalanine or tryptophan. The D gene is left open where the match is weak. Expanded clones are given a class, and other clones once, few, many or no size at all.

v_gene: TRBV19; abundance: NA; len: 13; d_gene: TRBD1; j_gene: TRBJ2-1; CDR3aa: CASSPRQGNEQFF; CDR3nt: TGTGCCAGTAGTCCCCGACAGGGCAATGAGCAGTTCTTC
v_gene: TRBV28; abundance: NA; len: 17; d_gene: NA; j_gene: TRBJ2-3; CDR3aa: CASRLGAGTTSTDTQYF; CDR3nt: TGTGCCAGCAGATTAGGAGCGGGGACAACTAGCACAGATACGCAGTATTTT
v_gene: TRBV11-2; abundance: NA; len: 11; d_gene: NA; j_gene: TRBJ1-4; CDR3aa: CASRGAEKLFF; CDR3nt: TGTGCCAGCAGGGGGGCGGAAAAACTGTTTTTT
v_gene: TRBV5-4; abundance: NA; len: 14; d_gene: NA; j_gene: TRBJ2-2; CDR3aa: CASSLSEERVELFF; CDR3nt: TGTGCCAGCAGCTTGTCGGAGGAACGGGTGGAGCTGTTTTTT
v_gene: TRBV4-2; abundance: NA; len: 12; d_gene: TRBD1; j_gene: TRBJ2-5; CDR3aa: CASNRGGETQYF; CDR3nt: TGTGCCAGCAACAGGGGCGGGGAGACCCAGTACTTC
v_gene: TRBV30; abundance: NA; len: 14; d_gene: NA; j_gene: TRBJ1-6; CDR3aa: CACAGSSYNSPLHF; CDR3nt: TGTGCCTGCGCGGGTAGCTCCTATAATTCACCCCTCCACTTT
v_gene: TRBV6-1; abundance: NA; len: 13; d_gene: TRBD1; j_gene: TRBJ1-2; CDR3aa: CASSEGTVDGYTF; CDR3nt: TGTGCCAGCAGTGAGGGGACAGTCGATGGCTACACCTTC
v_gene: TRBV5-1; abundance: once; len: 15; d_gene: NA; j_gene: TRBJ2-6; CDR3aa: CASSREASGANVLTF; CDR3nt: TGCGCCAGCAGCAGGGAGGCCTCTGGGGCCAACGTCCTGACTTTC
v_gene: TRBV27; abundance: NA; len: 19; d_gene: TRBD1; j_gene: TRBJ1-6; CDR3aa: CASSLWGTGGSSYNSPLHF; CDR3nt: TGTGCCAGCAGTTTATGGGGCACAGGGGGGAGCTCCTATAATTCACCCCTCCACTTT
v_gene: TRBV2; abundance: NA; len: 13; d_gene: NA; j_gene: TRBJ2-1; CDR3aa: CASSLTIYNEQFF; CDR3nt: TGTGCCAGCAGCTTGACTATTTACAATGAGCAGTTCTTC
v_gene: TRBV5-4; abundance: few; len: 12; d_gene: NA; j_gene: TRBJ2-3; CDR3aa: CASSPGVRAQYF; CDR3nt: TGTGCCAGCAGCCCGGGCGTGAGGGCGCAGTATTTT
v_gene: TRBV7-9; abundance: NA; len: 14; d_gene: NA; j_gene: TRBJ2-3; CDR3aa: CASSLRDSTDTQYF; CDR3nt: TGTGCCAGCAGCCTCCGGGACTCCACAGATACGCAGTATTTT
v_gene: TRBV7-9; abundance: NA; len: 15; d_gene: TRBD2; j_gene: TRBJ2-5; CDR3aa: CASSLARGAGETQYF; CDR3nt: TGTGCCAGCAGCTTAGCGCGGGGGGCGGGAGAGACCCAGTACTTC
v_gene: TRBV11-3; abundance: NA; len: 15; d_gene: TRBD1; j_gene: TRBJ2-7; CDR3aa: CASRPQGAAGYEQYF; CDR3nt: TGTGCCAGCAGGCCACAGGGGGCGGCTGGATACGAGCAGTACTTC
v_gene: TRBV5-5; abundance: NA; len: 15; d_gene: NA; j_gene: TRBJ2-1; CDR3aa: CASSLVPGRYNEQFF; CDR3nt: TGTGCCAGCAGCTTGGTCCCGGGAAGGTACAATGAGCAGTTCTTC
v_gene: TRBV5-4; abundance: NA; len: 14; d_gene: TRBD2; j_gene: TRBJ2-4; CDR3aa: CASSLPGLANIQYF; CDR3nt: TGTGCCAGCAGCTTACCGGGACTAGCAAACATTCAGTACTTC
v_gene: TRBV18; abundance: NA; len: 15; d_gene: TRBD1; j_gene: TRBJ2-5; CDR3aa: CASSPIGQGEETQYF; CDR3nt: TGTGCCAGCTCACCAATCGGACAGGGGGAAGAGACCCAGTACTTC
v_gene: TRBV6-5; abundance: few; len: 13; d_gene: NA; j_gene: TRBJ1-6; CDR3aa: CASNPGRDSPLHF; CDR3nt: TGTGCCAGCAACCCAGGGAGGGATTCACCCCTCCACTTT
v_gene: TRBV2; abundance: NA; len: 15; d_gene: TRBD1; j_gene: TRBJ1-5; CDR3aa: CASSEAGGRGQPQHF; CDR3nt: TGTGCCAGCAGTGAGGCAGGGGGAAGGGGACAGCCCCAGCATTTT
v_gene: TRBV7-2; abundance: NA; len: 15; d_gene: NA; j_gene: TRBJ2-2; CDR3aa: CASSLSGGNTGELFF; CDR3nt: TGTGCCAGCAGCTTGAGCGGAGGTAACACCGGGGAGCTGTTTTTT
v_gene: TRBV20-1; abundance: few; len: 11; d_gene: NA; j_gene: TRBJ1-1; CDR3aa: CSASTGTRAFF; CDR3nt: TGCAGTGCCTCGACAGGCACTCGGGCTTTCTTT
v_gene: TRBV28; abundance: NA; len: 11; d_gene: NA; j_gene: TRBJ2-1; CDR3aa: CASSSGRELFF; CDR3nt: TGTGCCAGCAGCTCCGGTCGGGAGCTGTTCTTC
v_gene: TRBV11-2; abundance: few; len: 13; d_gene: NA; j_gene: TRBJ1-2; CDR3aa: CASSPPWGGGYTF; CDR3nt: TGTGCCAGCAGCCCCCCTTGGGGGGGTGGCTACACCTTC
v_gene: TRBV19; abundance: once; len: 16; d_gene: TRBD1; j_gene: TRBJ2-4; CDR3aa: CASSIARGGLKDIQYF; CDR3nt: TGTGCCAGTAGTATAGCCCGAGGGGGCCTAAAGGACATTCAGTACTTC
v_gene: TRBV10-3; abundance: few; len: 16; d_gene: TRBD1; j_gene: TRBJ1-2; CDR3aa: CAIQGAGKMSVGGYTF; CDR3nt: TGTGCCATCCAGGGGGCAGGGAAAATGAGTGTCGGGGGCTACACCTTC
v_gene: TRBV5-1; abundance: NA; len: 15; d_gene: TRBD2; j_gene: TRBJ2-1; CDR3aa: CASSFRGGGGNEQFF; CDR3nt: TGCGCCAGCAGCTTTCGGGGCGGGGGGGGCAATGAGCAGTTCTTC
v_gene: TRBV4-3; abundance: NA; len: 15; d_gene: TRBD1; j_gene: TRBJ1-6; CDR3aa: CASSQDRQGLSPLHF; CDR3nt: TGCGCCAGCAGCCAAGATAGACAGGGGCTTTCACCCCTCCACTTT
v_gene: TRBV7-9; abundance: NA; len: 15; d_gene: NA; j_gene: TRBJ1-4; CDR3aa: CASSPTGSTNEKLFF; CDR3nt: TGTGCCAGCAGCCCGACAGGTAGCACTAATGAAAAACTGTTTTTT
v_gene: TRBV5-4; abundance: few; len: 15; d_gene: TRBD2; j_gene: TRBJ2-7; CDR3aa: CASSGGLAGSYEQYF; CDR3nt: TGTGCCAGCAGCGGTGGACTAGCGGGCAGCTACGAGCAGTACTTC
v_gene: TRBV5-1; abundance: NA; len: 12; d_gene: TRBD1; j_gene: TRBJ2-7; CDR3aa: CASRYEGAEQYF; CDR3nt: TGCGCCAGCAGGTATGAGGGGGCCGAGCAGTACTTC
v_gene: TRBV18; abundance: few; len: 14; d_gene: NA; j_gene: TRBJ2-1; CDR3aa: CASSPPAVYNEQFF; CDR3nt: TGTGCCAGCTCACCACCGGCGGTTTACAATGAGCAGTTCTTC
v_gene: TRBV28; abundance: NA; len: 16; d_gene: TRBD2; j_gene: TRBJ2-7; CDR3aa: CASSSSQSGLLYEQYF; CDR3nt: TGTGCCAGCAGTTCATCCCAGTCGGGACTACTCTACGAGCAGTACTTC
v_gene: TRBV28; abundance: NA; len: 13; d_gene: NA; j_gene: TRBJ1-1; CDR3aa: CASTPRAKTEAFF; CDR3nt: TGTGCCAGCACCCCTCGCGCCAAAACTGAAGCTTTCTTT
v_gene: TRBV5-1; abundance: NA; len: 15; d_gene: NA; j_gene: TRBJ1-5; CDR3aa: CASSLEGYSNQPQHF; CDR3nt: TGCGCCAGCAGCTTGGAGGGGTATAGCAATCAGCCCCAGCATTTT
v_gene: TRBV7-9; abundance: once; len: 11; d_gene: NA; j_gene: TRBJ2-7; CDR3aa: CASSPSLRQYF; CDR3nt: TGTGCCAGCAGCCCCTCATTGCGGCAGTACTTC
v_gene: TRBV29-1; abundance: NA; len: 18; d_gene: NA; j_gene: TRBJ2-3; CDR3aa: CSVEDLGRAGGRGWAQYF; CDR3nt: TGCAGCGTTGAAGATCTTGGGAGGGCAGGGGGCAGGGGGTGGGCGCAGTATTTT
v_gene: TRBV5-8; abundance: NA; len: 14; d_gene: TRBD1; j_gene: TRBJ2-5; CDR3aa: CASSFGQGGETQYF; CDR3nt: TGTGCCAGCAGCTTTGGACAGGGGGGGGAGACCCAGTACTTC
v_gene: TRBV28; abundance: NA; len: 11; d_gene: TRBD1; j_gene: TRBJ1-2; CDR3aa: CGSRSGGGYTF; CDR3nt: TGTGGCAGTCGTTCAGGGGGCGGCTACACCTTC
v_gene: TRBV7-9; abundance: NA; len: 13; d_gene: TRBD1; j_gene: TRBJ1-4; CDR3aa: CATWGQGNEKLFF; CDR3nt: TGTGCCACCTGGGGACAGGGAAATGAAAAACTGTTTTTT
v_gene: TRBV5-1; abundance: NA; len: 14; d_gene: NA; j_gene: TRBJ2-2; CDR3aa: CASSLSGGGGELFF; CDR3nt: TGCGCCAGCAGCTTGTCCGGGGGTGGCGGGGAGCTGTTTTTT
v_gene: TRBV30; abundance: NA; len: 18; d_gene: NA; j_gene: TRBJ1-5; CDR3aa: CAWSSPAVGGYSNQPQHF; CDR3nt: TGTGCCTGGAGTTCCCCGGCCGTCGGGGGTTATAGCAATCAGCCCCAGCATTTT